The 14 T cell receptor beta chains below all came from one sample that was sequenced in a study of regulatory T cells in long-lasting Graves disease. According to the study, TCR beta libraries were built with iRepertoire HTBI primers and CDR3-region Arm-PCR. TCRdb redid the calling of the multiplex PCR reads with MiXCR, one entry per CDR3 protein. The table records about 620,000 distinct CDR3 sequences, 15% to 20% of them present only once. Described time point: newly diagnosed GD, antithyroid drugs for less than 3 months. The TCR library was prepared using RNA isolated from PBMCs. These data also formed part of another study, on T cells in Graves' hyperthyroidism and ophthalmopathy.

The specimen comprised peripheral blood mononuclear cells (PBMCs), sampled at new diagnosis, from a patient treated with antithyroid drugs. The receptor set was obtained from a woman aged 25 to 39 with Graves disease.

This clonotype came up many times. CDR3 protein: CASSSGTSGPSGETQYF. In DNA form, the CDR3 reads TGTGCCAGCAGTTCCGGGACTAGCGGCCCTTCGGGAGAGACCCAGTACTTC. The V call is TRBV27, the J call TRBJ2-5; 11 nucleotides match TRBD2. This CDR3 region has 17 residues. V shed 4 bases and J 4 bases; nucleotides not matched to a gene: 11. From germline, CDR1 is MNHEY and CDR2 SMNVEV (reference sequence).

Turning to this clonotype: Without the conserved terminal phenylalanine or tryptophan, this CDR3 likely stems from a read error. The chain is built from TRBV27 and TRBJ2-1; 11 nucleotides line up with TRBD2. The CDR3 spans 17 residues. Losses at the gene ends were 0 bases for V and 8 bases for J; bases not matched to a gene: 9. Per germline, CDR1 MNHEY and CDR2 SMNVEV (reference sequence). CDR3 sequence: CASSLSRTSGSLDEQFS. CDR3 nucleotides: TGTGCCAGCAGTTTATCCCGTACTAGCGGGAGCTTGGATGAGCAGTTCTCC.

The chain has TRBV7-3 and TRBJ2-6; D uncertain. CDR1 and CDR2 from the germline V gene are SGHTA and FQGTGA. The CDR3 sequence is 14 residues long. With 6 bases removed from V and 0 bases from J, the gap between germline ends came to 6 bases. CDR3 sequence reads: CASSRSSGANVLTF. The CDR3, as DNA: TGTGCCAGCAGTAGGAGCTCTGGGGCCAACGTCCTGACTTTC.

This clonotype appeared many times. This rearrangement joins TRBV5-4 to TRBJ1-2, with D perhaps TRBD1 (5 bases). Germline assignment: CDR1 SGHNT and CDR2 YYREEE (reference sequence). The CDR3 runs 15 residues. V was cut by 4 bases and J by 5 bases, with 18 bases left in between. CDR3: CASSPSLGTVYGYTF. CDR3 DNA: TGTGCCAGCAGCCCGAGTCTAGGGACGGTTTATGGCTACACCTTC.

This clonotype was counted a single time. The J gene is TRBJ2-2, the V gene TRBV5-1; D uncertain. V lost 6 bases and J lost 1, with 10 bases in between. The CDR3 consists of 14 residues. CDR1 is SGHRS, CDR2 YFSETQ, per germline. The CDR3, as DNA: TGCGCCAGCACCTATAATTTGAACACCGGGGAGCTGTTTTTT. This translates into CASTYNLNTGELFF.

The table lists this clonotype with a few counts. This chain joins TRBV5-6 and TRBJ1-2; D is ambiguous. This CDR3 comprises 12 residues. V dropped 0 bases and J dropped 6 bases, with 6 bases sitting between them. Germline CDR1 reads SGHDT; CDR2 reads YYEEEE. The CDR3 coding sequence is TGTGCCAGCAGCTTGGGACTAAATGGCTACACCTTC. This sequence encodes CASSLGLNGYTF.

The CDR3 region is CARVNRGGYGYTF. The CDR3 bases are TGTGCCAGGGTAAACAGGGGAGGCTATGGCTACACCTTC. The chain uses TRBV2 and TRBJ1-2, with 7 bases matching TRBD1. The J segment lost 4 bases and the V segment lost 9 bases, leaving 8 bases of the junction unmatched. CDR3 size: 13 residues. Looked up from germline, CDR1 is SNHLY and CDR2 is FYNNEI.

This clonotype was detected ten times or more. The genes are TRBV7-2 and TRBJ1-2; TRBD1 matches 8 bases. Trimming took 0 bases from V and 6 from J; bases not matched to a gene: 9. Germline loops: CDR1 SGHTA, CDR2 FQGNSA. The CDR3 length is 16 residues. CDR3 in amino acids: CASSLAVGQGGHGYTF. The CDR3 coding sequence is TGTGCCAGCAGCTTAGCGGTCGGACAGGGAGGGCATGGCTACACCTTC.

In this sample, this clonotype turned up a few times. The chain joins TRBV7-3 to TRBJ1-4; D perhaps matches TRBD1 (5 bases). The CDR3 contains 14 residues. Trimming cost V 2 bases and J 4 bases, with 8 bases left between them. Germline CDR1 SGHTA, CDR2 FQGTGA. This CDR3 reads CASSLRQINEKLFF. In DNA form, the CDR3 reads TGTGCCAGCAGCTTACGACAGATTAATGAAAAACTGTTTTTT.

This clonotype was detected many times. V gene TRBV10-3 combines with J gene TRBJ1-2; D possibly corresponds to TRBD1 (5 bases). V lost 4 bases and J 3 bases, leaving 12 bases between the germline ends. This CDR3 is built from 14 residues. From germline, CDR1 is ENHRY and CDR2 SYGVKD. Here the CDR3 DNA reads TGTGCCATCAGTGTTGTAGGGGCATACTATGGCTACACCTTC. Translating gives CAISVVGAYYGYTF.

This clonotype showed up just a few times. CDR3: CASSIAFRQGREETQYF. CDR3 nucleotides: TGTGCCAGCAGCATAGCTTTTCGGCAGGGGAGGGAAGAGACCCAGTACTTC. The chain recombines TRBV28 with TRBJ2-5, with a possible D match to TRBD2 (7 bases). Germline V gives CDR1 MDHEN, CDR2 SYDVKM. CDR3 length equals 17 residues. V dropped 6 bases and J dropped 3 bases, with 23 bases sitting between them.

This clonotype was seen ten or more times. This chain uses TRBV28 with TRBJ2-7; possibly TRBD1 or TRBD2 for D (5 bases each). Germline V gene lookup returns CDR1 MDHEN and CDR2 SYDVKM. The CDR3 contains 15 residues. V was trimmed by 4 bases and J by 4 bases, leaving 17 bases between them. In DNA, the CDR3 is TGTGCCAGCAGTTCCCCGGGACGGCTGCAATACGAGCAGTACTTC. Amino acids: CASSSPGRLQYEQYF.

CDR3 nucleotide sequence: TGTGCCAGCAGCCGAAGGGGGGGCCAGTACTTC. Its translation: CASSRRGGQYF. V and J are TRBV12-3 or TRBV12-4 and TRBJ2-5, with D perhaps TRBD2 (7 bases). The CDR3 has 11 residues. Trimming removed 6 bases from V and 10 bases from J, with 12 bases in between.

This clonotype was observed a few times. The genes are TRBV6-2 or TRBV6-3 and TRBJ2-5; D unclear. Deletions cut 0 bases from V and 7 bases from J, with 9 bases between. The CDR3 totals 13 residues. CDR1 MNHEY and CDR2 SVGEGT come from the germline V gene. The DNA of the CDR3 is TGTGCCAGCAGTTACTCTCGGCTCGCGACCCAGTACTTC. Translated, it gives CASSYSRLATQYF.